Following are 25 T cell receptor beta chains from one sample sequenced in a study of cytomegalovirus exposure and HLA in healthy donors. The PCR employed 60 Vbeta primers together with 13 Jbeta primers. The assay was immunoSEQ multiplex PCR, and TCRdb's table has in-frame clones only and misses some. The table lists roughly 140,000 clones, over 75% of them singletons. The sequencing input was PBMCs. The receptor source for this set is a male donor in good health and CMV-seronegative.

This chain connects TRBV19 to TRBJ1-1, with TRBD1 matching 7 bases. The CDR3 is 17 residues long. The germline gives CDR1 LNHDA, CDR2 SQIVND (reference sequence). J was trimmed by 4 bases and V by 8 bases; bases with no gene match: 19. For the CDR3, the DNA is TGTGCCAGTGTCCCTCACCAGGGACAGACAACAATCACTGAAGCTTTCTTT. This gives the protein CASVPHQGQTTITEAFF.

Here the CDR3 reads CASSLGSRPSNYGYTF. As DNA, the CDR3 is TGTGCCAGCAGCTTAGGTTCCAGGCCGTCTAACTATGGCTACACCTTC. This chain joins TRBV7-2 and TRBJ1-2; D is unclear. From germline, CDR1 is SGHTA and CDR2 FQGNSA. With 1 base removed from V and 0 bases from J, the gap between germline ends came to 12 bases. CDR3 length equals 16 residues.

This clone came up once. The chain joins TRBV28 to TRBJ2-7, with 9 bases fitting TRBD2. This CDR3 contains 17 residues. Germline V gives CDR1 MDHEN, CDR2 SYDVKM. Trimming at V came to 4 bases and at J to 3 bases, leaving 13 bases not matched to a gene. In DNA, the CDR3 is TGTGCCAGCAGTTACCCCCGGGGGCGGGAGGGTATCTACGAGCAGTACTTC. The encoded protein is CASSYPRGREGIYEQYF.

V usage is TRBV27 and J usage is TRBJ2-5, with D tentatively TRBD1 (6 bases). The CDR3 runs to 13 residues. The V gene's germline CDR1 is MNHEY and CDR2 SMNVEV (reference sequence). Trimming cost V 8 bases and J 1 base, with 11 bases left between them. CDR3 coding DNA: TGTGCCAGCCGACTCAGGGGCCAAGAGACCCAGTACTTC. Its protein product is CASRLRGQETQYF.

V and J are TRBV5-6 and TRBJ1-5; no clear D gene. Germline CDR1 reads SGHDT; CDR2 reads YYEEEE. The CDR3 is 13 amino acids. Trimming shortened V by 3 bases and J by 7 bases, and 11 bases separated the two germline ends. CDR3 bases: TGTGCCAGCAGCTCAACAGCTGGCCAGCCCCAGCATTTT. The encoded protein is CASSSTAGQPQHF.

V gene TRBV7-8 combines with J gene TRBJ2-5; D gene uncertain. Germline V lookup: CDR1 SGHVS, CDR2 FQNEAQ. V lost 1 base, J lost 0 bases, and 6 bases lay in between. The CDR3 length is 14 residues. The CDR3 loop is CASSLGTDQETQYF. CDR3 nucleotide sequence: TGTGCCAGCAGCTTAGGTACAGACCAAGAGACCCAGTACTTC.

The genes are TRBV15 and TRBJ1-1; 7 bases map to TRBD1. CDR1 is LNHNV, CDR2 YYDKDF, per germline (reference sequence). CDR3 length equals 13 residues. V lost 8 bases, J lost 4 bases, and 7 bases stayed unmatched. The chain's CDR3 is CATAKGAGTEAFF. The CDR3 nucleotides are TGTGCCACCGCCAAGGGGGCAGGCACTGAAGCTTTCTTT.

The J gene is TRBJ2-5, the V gene TRBV28; tentatively, D is TRBD2 (5 bases). This CDR3 is built from 14 residues. Looked up from germline, CDR1 is MDHEN and CDR2 is SYDVKM. The V end was cut by 2 bases, the J end by 4 bases, with 11 bases between. The CDR3 protein is CASSLAGKRETQYF. The CDR3 DNA follows: TGTGCCAGCAGTTTAGCCGGGAAGCGAGAGACCCAGTACTTC.

Comments on this clone: Different DNA sequences within this sample yield the same CDR3. This chain connects TRBV5-1 to TRBJ2-2, with TRBD2 as a possible D gene (6 bases). The CDR3 totals 14 residues. Trimming removed 2 bases from V and 1 base from J, with 6 bases in between. The V gene's germline CDR1 is SGHRS and CDR2 YFSETQ. CDR3 in DNA: TGCGCCAGCAGCTTAGCGGGGAACACCGGGGAGCTGTTTTTT. Translated: CASSLAGNTGELFF.

The J gene is TRBJ2-7, the V gene TRBV30, with D perhaps TRBD2 (5 bases). This CDR3 is built from 14 residues. CDR1 and CDR2 (germline): GTSNPN, SVGIG (reference sequence). V was clipped by 2 bases and J by 6 bases, with 17 bases between them. The CDR3: CAWSHGLGVREQYF. The CDR3 DNA is TGTGCCTGGAGTCATGGCCTCGGGGTACGCGAGCAGTACTTC.

The chain carries TRBV6-1 and TRBJ2-7, with a possible D match to TRBD2 (6 bases). V lost 8 bases to trimming and J lost 2 bases, with 13 bases between them. The length of the CDR3 is 13 residues. Germline V gene lookup returns CDR1 MNHNS and CDR2 SASEGT. CDR3 in DNA: TGTGCCAGCGCGGGCGGGGCAACCTACGAGCAGTACTTC. Translation: CASAGGATYEQYF.

The V gene is TRBV27, the J gene TRBJ2-3; TRBD2 matches 10 bases. With V trimmed by 6 bases and J by 0 bases, 3 bases remained unmatched. Germline V gene data show CDR1 as MNHEY and CDR2 as SMNVEV (reference sequence). The length of the CDR3 is 15 residues. The chain's CDR3 is CASRLAGTSTDTQYF. The CDR3 nucleotides are TGTGCCAGCAGACTAGCGGGGACTAGCACAGATACGCAGTATTTT.

The CDR3 protein is CASSPPTENEKLFF. The CDR3 DNA reads as TGTGCCAGCAGCCCCCCGACAGAGAATGAAAAACTGTTTTTT. The rearrangement joins TRBV11-2 to TRBJ1-4; TRBD1 is a possible D gene (5 bases). Germline assignment: CDR1 SGHAT and CDR2 FQNNGV. Between the trimmed V and J ends, which lost 5 bases and 5 bases, there was a span of 12 bases. This CDR3 region has 14 residues. Drawing the rest from reference TRBV11-2 and TRBJ1-4, the complete variable domain is EAGVAQSPRYKIIEKRQSVAFWCNPISGHATLYWYQQILGQGPKLLIQFQNNGVVDDSQLPKDRFSAERLKGVDSTLKIQPAKLEDSAVYLCASSPPTENEKLFFGSGTQLSVL.

This clone is a singleton in its sample. The V gene is TRBV7-2, the J gene TRBJ2-4; 9 bases fit TRBD1. Looked up from germline, CDR1 is SGHTA and CDR2 is FQGNSA. The CDR3 length is 16 residues. The V gene end was trimmed by 6 bases and the J gene end by 3 bases; junction bases not matched to a gene: 9. Here the CDR3 reads CASRETGGAGKNIQYF. The CDR3 nucleotides are TGTGCCAGCAGGGAAACAGGGGGCGCAGGCAAAAACATTCAGTACTTC.

The chain couples TRBV5-1 to TRBJ2-5, with 7 bases that match TRBD1. CDR3 length equals 15 residues. Germline assignment: CDR1 SGHRS and CDR2 YFSETQ. The J segment lost 4 bases and the V segment lost 7 bases, leaving 13 bases of the junction unmatched. The CDR3 coding sequence is TGCGCCAGCCGCCAAGGGGTACAGGGGCGAGAGACCCAGTACTTC. This sequence encodes CASRQGVQGRETQYF.

The CDR3 sequence is CSVRGGERGIQYF. In DNA, the CDR3 is TGCAGCGTCCGGGGAGGCGAGAGGGGCATTCAGTACTTC. The J gene is TRBJ2-4, the V gene TRBV29-1; maybe TRBD2 (6 bases). The V end was cut by 6 bases, the J end by 9 bases, with 18 bases between. CDR1 and CDR2 from the germline V gene are SQVTM and ANQGSEA. The CDR3 runs to 13 residues.

In this sample, this clone turned up a few times. The DNA of the CDR3 is TGTGCCAGTAGTTCTCGGGGGTGGCAAGATACGCAGTATTTT. Amino acids: CASSSRGWQDTQYF. The V gene is TRBV19, the J gene TRBJ2-3; D is perhaps TRBD2 (6 bases). The CDR3 contains 14 residues. V was cut by 5 bases and J by 5 bases, with 14 bases left in between. Looked up from germline, CDR1 is LNHDA and CDR2 is SQIVND (reference sequence).

This clone was counted between two and nine times. The chain links TRBV7-9 to TRBJ2-7, with 7 bases fitting TRBD2. Germline CDR1 is SEHNR and CDR2 is FQNEAQ (reference sequence). This CDR3 has 11 residues. Germline trimming cut 3 bases from V and 7 bases from J; bases unmatched to any gene: 0. DNA for the CDR3: TGTGCCAGCAGCTTCGGGGGGGAGCAGTACTTC. This encodes CASSFGGEQYF.

The chain links TRBV2 to TRBJ2-1; TRBD2 matches at 11 bases. The V and J ends lost 0 bases and 8 bases, in that order; junction bases with no gene match: 9. The CDR3 loop spans 17 amino acids. Germline V CDR1 and CDR2: SNHLY, FYNNEI. Here the CDR3 DNA reads TGTGCCAGCAGTGAAGCCACCACTAGCGGGAGTTTCTATGAGCAGTTCTTC. Translated, it gives CASSEATTSGSFYEQFF.

This clone has a handful of counts. The J gene is TRBJ1-1, the V gene TRBV28, with D possibly TRBD1 on 6 matching bases. V lost 8 bases and J 1 base, leaving 11 bases between the germline ends. Per germline, CDR1 MDHEN and CDR2 SYDVKM. The CDR3 extends over 13 amino acids. The CDR3 sequence: CASRTQGNTEAFF. The CDR3 DNA reads as TGTGCCAGCCGAACACAGGGGAACACTGAAGCTTTCTTT.

This clone was recorded a few times. The chain links TRBV11-2 to TRBJ2-1; D gene ambiguous. CDR3 length: 16 amino acids. The V gene lost 1 base and the J gene lost 0 bases, with 10 bases spanning the gap. CDR1 and CDR2 from the germline V gene are SGHAT and FQNNGV. The CDR3 sequence is CASSLVVRSSYNEQFF. In nucleotides, the CDR3 is TGTGCCAGCAGCTTAGTGGTGCGGAGCTCCTACAATGAGCAGTTCTTC. The entire variable domain, with the rest obtained from reference TRBV11-2 and TRBJ2-1, is as follows: EAGVAQSPRYKIIEKRQSVAFWCNPISGHATLYWYQQILGQGPKLLIQFQNNGVVDDSQLPKDRFSAERLKGVDSTLKIQPAKLEDSAVYLCASSLVVRSSYNEQFFGPGTRLTVL.

The V call is TRBV7-9, the J call TRBJ2-1, with 9 bases identical to TRBD1. Germline CDR1 and CDR2: SEHNR and FQNEAQ (reference sequence). V was clipped by 5 bases and J by 6 bases; unmatched bases: 5. The CDR3 sequence is 14 residues long. The CDR3 protein is CASSPRTGVNEQFF. CDR3 nucleotides: TGTGCCAGCAGCCCGAGGACAGGGGTCAATGAGCAGTTCTTC.

The rearrangement joins TRBV7-8 to TRBJ2-7; possibly TRBD1 for D (5 bases). Germline V gene data show CDR1 as SGHVS and CDR2 as FQNEAQ. The CDR3 sequence is 13 residues long. The V end lost 5 bases, the J end lost 4 bases, and 12 bases lay between the germline ends. CDR3 in amino acids: CASSPRVGYEQYF. The CDR3 region has the DNA TGTGCCAGCAGCCCCAGGGTTGGGTACGAGCAGTACTTC.

This clone was observed once. The chain joins TRBV29-1 to TRBJ2-7; no definite D call. Trimming stripped 5 bases from V and 7 bases from J, with 15 bases between. The CDR3 covers 12 residues. CDR1 is SQVTM and CDR2 is ANQGSEA in the germline V gene. The CDR3 region has the DNA TGCAGCGTTATGACCCCCTACAGTGAGCAGTACTTC. This sequence encodes CSVMTPYSEQYF.

Here the CDR3 reads CASSLSVNQPQHF. As DNA, the CDR3 is TGTGCCAGCAGTTTATCCGTAAATCAGCCCCAGCATTTT. J is TRBJ1-5 and V is TRBV27; the D is unclear. Trimming removed 0 bases from V and 4 bases from J, with 4 bases in between. From germline, CDR1 is MNHEY and CDR2 SMNVEV (reference sequence). This CDR3 has 13 amino acids.